The 25 T cell receptor beta chains given below trace back to one sample, sequenced in a study of blood T cell repertoires in COVID-19. Clones were sequenced by immunoSEQ multiplex PCR, and TCRdb holds only the in-frame ones, with some missing. The data hold over 200,000 clones, with roughly 85% observed a single time. The material sequenced was peripheral blood. The receptors were gathered from a woman aged 35 to 49 with active or convalescent COVID-19.

The chain is built from TRBV4-3 and TRBJ1-3; maybe TRBD1 (6 bases). The germline V gene has CDR1 LGHNA and CDR2 YSLEER. This CDR3 is 17 amino acids long. V lost 4 bases and J 7 bases, leaving 23 bases between the germline ends. CDR3 sequence (DNA): TGCGCCAGCAGCCCTGGGGGCGGTGACTCTGGAAGGAACACCATATATTTT. Protein: CASSPGGGDSGRNTIYF.

The chain combines TRBV30 with TRBJ1-2; 7 bases line up with TRBD1. The trim removed 0 bases at V and 5 bases at J, leaving 6 bases unmatched. CDR3 size: 14 residues. CDR1 GTSNPN and CDR2 SVGIG come from the germline V gene (reference sequence). CDR3 protein: CAWSVDRVFYGYTF. CDR3 DNA: TGTGCCTGGAGTGTCGACAGGGTCTTTTATGGCTACACCTTC. The whole variable domain, remainder taken from reference TRBV30 and TRBJ1-2, is SQTIHQWPATLVQPVGSPLSLECTVEGTSNPNLYWYRQAAGRGLQLLFYSVGIGQISSEVPQNLSASRPQDRQFILSSKKLLLSDSGFYLCAWSVDRVFYGYTFGSGTRLTVV.

The chain joins TRBV6-1 to TRBJ2-7; 11 nucleotides line up with TRBD2. Germline-derived CDR1 and CDR2 are MNHNS and SASEGT. With V trimmed by 0 bases and J by 9 bases, 7 bases remained unmatched. There are 15 residues in the CDR3. CDR3 region: CASSEAYSGGAGQYF. CDR3 nucleotide sequence: TGTGCCAGCAGTGAAGCGTATAGCGGGGGGGCCGGGCAGTACTTC.

The chain combines TRBV24-1 with TRBJ2-1; 8 bases are a match to TRBD1. J gave up 2 bases and V 0 bases, and 2 bases lay outside the gene matches. The CDR3 runs to 16 residues. CDR1 is KGHDR and CDR2 is SFDVKD in the germline V gene. The CDR3 loop is CATSDLQQGAYNEQFF. Written as DNA, the CDR3 is TGTGCCACCAGTGATTTGCAACAGGGGGCCTACAATGAGCAGTTCTTC.

This clone appeared a few times. This chain joins TRBV27 and TRBJ1-1, with TRBD1 identical over 9 bases. Germline V gene lookup returns CDR1 MNHEY and CDR2 SMNVEV (reference sequence). J gave up 1 base and V 6 bases, and 12 bases lay outside the gene matches. The CDR3 consists of 17 residues. As DNA, the CDR3 is TGTGCCAGCAGCCTAAGGGACAGGGAAAGGAAGAACACTGAAGCTTTCTTT. Protein: CASSLRDRERKNTEAFF.

The chain carries TRBV4-3 and TRBJ1-4, with 7 bases aligning to TRBD1. In germline, CDR1 is LGHNA, CDR2 YSLEER. The CDR3 runs to 15 residues. V lost 3 bases and J lost 3; bases outside the gene matches: 4. DNA of the CDR3: TGCGCCAGCAGCCAGGGCAGGGGGGCTAATGAAAAACTGTTTTTT. Translation: CASSQGRGANEKLFF.

V gene TRBV13 combines with J gene TRBJ2-1; 11 positions agree with TRBD2. With 0 bases clipped from V and 3 bases from J, the junction kept 4 bases outside the gene matches. The CDR3 contains 17 residues. CDR1 is PRHDT, CDR2 FYEKMQ, per germline (reference sequence). CDR3: CASSLGTSGILYNEQFF. The CDR3 DNA reads TGTGCCAGCAGCTTAGGGACTAGCGGGATCCTCTACAATGAGCAGTTCTTC.

This sequence joins TRBV5-1 and TRBJ2-1; 10 nucleotides align to TRBD2. The CDR3 extends over 17 amino acids. Germline assignment: CDR1 SGHRS and CDR2 YFSETQ. The V gene end was trimmed by 0 bases and the J gene end by 9 bases; junction bases not matched to a gene: 12. DNA for the CDR3: TGCGCCAGCAGCTTGGCCCCCCCTAGCGGGAGAGGGGGTGAGCAGTTCTTC. Its translation: CASSLAPPSGRGGEQFF.

The J gene is TRBJ1-6, the V gene TRBV4-1; D is unresolved. The V and J ends lost 0 bases and 8 bases respectively, with 23 bases between them. CDR1 and CDR2 from the germline V gene are MGHRA and YSYEKL. The CDR3 has 19 residues. The CDR3 loop reads CASSQDTITTLSRDSPLHF. In nucleotides, the CDR3 is TGCGCCAGCAGCCAAGATACCATAACGACTCTTAGCAGAGATTCACCCCTCCACTTT.

CDR3 DNA sequence: TGTGCCACCAGTGATTTCCTAGTCGGGTCCTACAATGAGCAGTTCTTC. Protein: CATSDFLVGSYNEQFF. The J gene is TRBJ2-1, the V gene TRBV24-1, with D uncertain. The CDR3 has 16 amino acids. From germline, CDR1 is KGHDR and CDR2 SFDVKD. V was trimmed by 1 base and J by 1 base, leaving 10 bases between them.

The CDR3 is CASSRSGQGTYEQYF. The CDR3 region has the DNA TGTGCCAGCAGTCGCTCGGGACAGGGCACCTACGAGCAGTACTTC. V usage is TRBV6-2 or TRBV6-3 and J usage is TRBJ2-7; TRBD1 matches at 9 bases. With 5 bases clipped from V and 2 bases from J, the junction kept 7 bases outside the gene matches. This CDR3 comprises 15 residues. Per the germline V gene, CDR1 is MNHEY and CDR2 is SVGEGT.

The chain combines TRBV2 with TRBJ2-1; 9 bases are shared with TRBD2. The CDR3 spans 15 residues. V lost 3 bases and J lost 2; bases outside the gene matches: 2. The germline gives CDR1 SNHLY, CDR2 FYNNEI. For the CDR3, the DNA is TGTGCCAGCAGTGATTCTAGCGGGACCTACAATGAGCAGTTCTTC. This encodes CASSDSSGTYNEQFF. The complete variable domain, with remaining parts taken from reference TRBV2 and TRBJ2-1, reads EPEVTQTPSHQVTQMGQEVILRCVPISNHLYFYWYRQILGQKVEFLVSFYNNEISEKSEIFDDQFSVERPDGSNFTLKIRSTKLEDSAMYFCASSDSSGTYNEQFFGPGTRLTVL.

The chain couples TRBV6-2 or TRBV6-3 to TRBJ1-1, with D possibly being TRBD1 (5 bases). The CDR3 is 14 residues long. CDR1 is MNHEY, CDR2 SVGEGT, per germline. The V gene lost 0 bases and the J gene lost 5 bases, with 10 bases spanning the gap. For the CDR3, the DNA is TGTGCCAGCAGTTACTCAGCTGGGGGGACTGAAGCTTTCTTT. This encodes CASSYSAGGTEAFF.

The genes are TRBV27 and TRBJ2-1; the match to TRBD2 covers 7 bases. In germline, CDR1 is MNHEY, CDR2 SMNVEV (reference sequence). The trim removed 6 bases at V and 3 bases at J, leaving 5 bases unmatched. The CDR3 contains 14 residues. As DNA, the CDR3 is TGTGCCAGCAGGCTAGCGGACCGCTACAATGAGCAGTTCTTC. Amino acids: CASRLADRYNEQFF.

Details on this clone: Other DNA sequences of this sample code for an identical CDR3. The chain joins TRBV18 to TRBJ1-2; no reliable D call. Trimming shortened V by 2 bases and J by 2 bases, and 6 bases separated the two germline ends. Germline CDR1 KGHSH, CDR2 LQKENI. The CDR3 is made up of 13 amino acids. CDR3 loop: CASSPSGNYGYTF. The DNA of the CDR3 is TGTGCCAGCTCACCATCGGGGAACTATGGCTACACCTTC.

The gene calls are TRBV10-3 and TRBJ2-3; a weak D match, TRBD1 (6 bases). The V end lost 3 bases, the J end lost 5 bases, and 12 bases lay between the germline ends. This CDR3 is 14 amino acids long. Germline CDR1 is ENHRY and CDR2 is SYGVKD. CDR3 in amino acids: CAISETDRQDTQYF. In DNA form, the CDR3 reads TGTGCCATCAGTGAAACGGACAGACAAGATACGCAGTATTTT.

This clone was counted a few times. Here the CDR3 DNA reads TGTGCCAGCAGCTTAGCGGGGGCTGACCATCAGCCCCAGCATTTT. It encodes CASSLAGADHQPQHF. The V call is TRBV7-6, the J call TRBJ1-5; D might be TRBD1 (6 bases). Germline V lookup: CDR1 SGHVS, CDR2 FNYEAQ. V was cut by 0 bases and J by 5 bases, with 11 bases left in between. This CDR3 is 15 amino acids long.

V gene TRBV18 combines with J gene TRBJ1-5; TRBD1 matches at 10 bases. The trim removed 8 bases at V and 2 bases at J, leaving 6 bases unmatched. The CDR3 sequence is 15 residues long. Germline CDR1 and CDR2: KGHSH and LQKENI. The CDR3 reads CASALGTGGNQPQHF. The CDR3 DNA sequence: TGTGCCAGCGCTCTAGGGACAGGGGGCAATCAGCCCCAGCATTTT.

CDR3 amino acids: CASSQERSQGQETQYF. The CDR3 DNA sequence: TGCGCCAGCAGCCAAGAACGGAGCCAGGGCCAAGAGACCCAGTACTTC. V and J are TRBV4-3 and TRBJ2-5; maybe TRBD1 (5 bases). Germline loops: CDR1 LGHNA, CDR2 YSLEER. This CDR3 has 16 amino acids. The germline V and J ends were trimmed by 0 bases and 1 base, with 12 bases remaining between them.

This clone was observed a few times. The chain links TRBV18 to TRBJ2-3; D ambiguous. V was shortened by 8 bases and J by 5 bases, with 17 bases between the two germline ends. CDR3 length equals 14 residues. Germline CDR1 and CDR2: KGHSH and LQKENI. The CDR3 DNA reads as TGTGCCAGCCACGGGTCCGCTAAGCGAGATACGCAGTATTTT. It codes for CASHGSAKRDTQYF.

V is TRBV5-4 and J is TRBJ2-7; 15 bases are a match to TRBD2. CDR1 is SGHNT, CDR2 YYREEE, per germline (reference sequence). Unmatched junction bases numbered 14, after V lost 3 bases and J lost 1 base. This CDR3 contains 20 residues. CDR3 coding DNA: TGTGCCAGCAGCTCGGCCCGGGGCGGGACTAGCGGGAGGTCGTCCTACGAGCAGTACTTC. Translated: CASSSARGGTSGRSSYEQYF.

This clone appeared once. The chain carries TRBV7-2 and TRBJ1-2; 10 bases fit TRBD1. Germline CDR1 is SGHTA and CDR2 is FQGNSA. After removal of 2 bases from V and 8 bases from J, the junction contained 11 bases not matched to a gene. The length of the CDR3 is 16 residues. CDR3 in amino acids: CASSLIGLDRGPGYTF. CDR3 bases: TGTGCCAGCAGCTTAATCGGCTTAGACAGGGGGCCGGGCTACACCTTC.

This chain uses TRBV19 with TRBJ1-5; weak D call: TRBD1 (5 bases). There are 17 residues in the CDR3. The germline V and J ends were trimmed by 4 bases and 1 base, with 17 bases remaining between them. The germline V gene has CDR1 LNHDA and CDR2 SQIVND (reference sequence). CDR3 residues: CASSRPRGLRSNQPQHF. CDR3 DNA: TGTGCCAGTAGTAGACCTCGGGGACTCAGGAGCAATCAGCCCCAGCATTTT.

The V and J genes are TRBV28 and TRBJ2-5; 9 bases map to TRBD1. V lost 2 bases and J lost 4; bases outside the gene matches: 2. The CDR3 length is 14 residues. Germline CDR1 reads MDHEN; CDR2 reads SYDVKM. As DNA, the CDR3 is TGTGCCAGCAGTTTAGGACAGGGGAGAGAGACCCAGTACTTC. Translated: CASSLGQGRETQYF.

The chain joins TRBV19 to TRBJ1-3, with TRBD1 matching over 9 bases. This CDR3 is built from 15 residues. V shed 5 bases and J 3 bases; nucleotides not matched to a gene: 5. Germline V lookup: CDR1 LNHDA, CDR2 SQIVND (reference sequence). CDR3 residues: CASSWGTGSGNTIYF. The DNA for the CDR3 is TGTGCCAGTAGTTGGGGGACAGGGAGTGGAAACACCATATATTTT.